The present T cell receptor (beta chain) was sequenced within a study of T cell responses to AZD1222 COVID-19 vaccine. Study-wide background: Pooling was applied to second doses at about 4 or about 12 weeks.

Sequenced by immunoSEQ multiplex PCR; TCRdb stores in-frame clones only, minus some. The top ten hold about 8.7% of the sample, which has 95,000 to 110,000 clones, 75% to 90% seen once. CDR3 size: 13 residues. Trimming pared 6 bases from V and 3 bases from J, leaving 13 bases between. Germline assignment: CDR1 SQVTM and CDR2 ANQGSEA. The input for sequencing was peripheral blood, taken on day 0 of AZD1222 vaccination. This TCR came from an adult in good health. This chain joins TRBV29-1 and TRBJ2-3; D may be TRBD1 (6 bases). The CDR3 loop reads CSVTGFTTDTQYF. The CDR3 DNA is TGCAGCGTAACAGGGTTTACGACAGATACGCAGTATTTT.